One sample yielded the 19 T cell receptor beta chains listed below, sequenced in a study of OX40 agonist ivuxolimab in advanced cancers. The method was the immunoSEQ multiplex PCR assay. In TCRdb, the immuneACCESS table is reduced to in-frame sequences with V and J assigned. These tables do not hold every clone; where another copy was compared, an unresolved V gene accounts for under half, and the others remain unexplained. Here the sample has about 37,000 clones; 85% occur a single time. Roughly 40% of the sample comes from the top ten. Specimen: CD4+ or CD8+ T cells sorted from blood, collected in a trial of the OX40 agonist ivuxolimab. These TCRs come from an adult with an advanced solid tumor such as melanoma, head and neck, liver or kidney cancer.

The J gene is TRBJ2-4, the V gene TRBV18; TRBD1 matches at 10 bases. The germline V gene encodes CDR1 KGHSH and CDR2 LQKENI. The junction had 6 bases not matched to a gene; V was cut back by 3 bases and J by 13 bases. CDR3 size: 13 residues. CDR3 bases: TGTGCCAGCTCACCGGGGACAGGGGATACCCAGTACTTC. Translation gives CASSPGTGDTQYF.

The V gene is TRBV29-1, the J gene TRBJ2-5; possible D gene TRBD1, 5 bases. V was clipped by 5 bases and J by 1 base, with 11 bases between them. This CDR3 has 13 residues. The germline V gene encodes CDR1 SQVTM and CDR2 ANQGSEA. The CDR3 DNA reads TGCAGCGTTAGTGGGGCTCTCCAAGAGACCCAGTACTTC. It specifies CSVSGALQETQYF. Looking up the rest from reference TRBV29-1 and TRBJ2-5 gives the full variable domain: SAVISQKPSRDICQRGTSLTIQCQVDSQVTMMFWYRQQPGQSLTLIATANQGSEATYESGFVIDKFPISRPNLTFSTLTVSNMSPEDSSIYLCSVSGALQETQYFGPGTRLLVL.

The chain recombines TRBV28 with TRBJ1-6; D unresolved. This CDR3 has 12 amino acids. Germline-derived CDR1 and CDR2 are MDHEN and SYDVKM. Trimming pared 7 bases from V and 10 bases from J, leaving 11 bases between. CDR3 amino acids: CASNSGASPLHF. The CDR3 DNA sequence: TGTGCCAGCAACTCGGGCGCCTCACCCCTCCACTTT.

The CDR3 bases are TGCAGCGCTGGGAGGAGGGCCGCAGATACGCAGTATTTT. Translating it yields CSAGRRAADTQYF. This chain links TRBV29-1 with TRBJ2-3; tentatively, D is TRBD2 (6 bases). V was cut by 7 bases and J by 4 bases, with 15 bases left in between. This CDR3 contains 13 residues. Germline-derived CDR1 and CDR2 are SQVTM and ANQGSEA.

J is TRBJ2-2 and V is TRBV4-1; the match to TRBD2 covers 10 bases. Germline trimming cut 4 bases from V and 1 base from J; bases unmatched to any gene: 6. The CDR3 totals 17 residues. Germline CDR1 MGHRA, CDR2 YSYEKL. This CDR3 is CASSRPLAGGNTGELFF. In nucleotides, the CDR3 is TGCGCCAGCAGCCGCCCCTTAGCGGGAGGGAACACCGGGGAGCTGTTTTTT.

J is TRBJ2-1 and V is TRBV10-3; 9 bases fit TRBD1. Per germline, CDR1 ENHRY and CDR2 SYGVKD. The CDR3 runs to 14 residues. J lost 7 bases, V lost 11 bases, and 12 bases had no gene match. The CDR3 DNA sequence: TGTGCCGTGGAAACGGGGACAGGGCCGAATGAGCAGTTCTTC. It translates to CAVETGTGPNEQFF.

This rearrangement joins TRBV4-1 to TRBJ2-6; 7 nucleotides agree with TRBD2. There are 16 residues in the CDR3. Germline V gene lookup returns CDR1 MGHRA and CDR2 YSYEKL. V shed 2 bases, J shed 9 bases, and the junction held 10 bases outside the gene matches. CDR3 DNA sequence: TGCGCCAGCAGCCAACCCTTCGGACGGGAGGACAACGTCCTGACTTTC. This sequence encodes CASSQPFGREDNVLTF.

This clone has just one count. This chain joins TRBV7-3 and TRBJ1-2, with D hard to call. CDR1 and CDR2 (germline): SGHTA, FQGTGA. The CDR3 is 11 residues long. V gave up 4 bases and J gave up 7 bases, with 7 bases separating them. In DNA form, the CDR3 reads TGTGCCAGCAGCTCTTACATTGGCTACACCTTC. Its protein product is CASSSYIGYTF.

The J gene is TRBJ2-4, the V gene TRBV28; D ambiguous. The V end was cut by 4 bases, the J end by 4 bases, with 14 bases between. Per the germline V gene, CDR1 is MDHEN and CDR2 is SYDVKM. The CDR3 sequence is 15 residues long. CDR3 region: CASSSVRLLKNIQYF. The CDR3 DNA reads TGTGCCAGCAGTTCGGTCCGGCTGCTAAAAAACATTCAGTACTTC.

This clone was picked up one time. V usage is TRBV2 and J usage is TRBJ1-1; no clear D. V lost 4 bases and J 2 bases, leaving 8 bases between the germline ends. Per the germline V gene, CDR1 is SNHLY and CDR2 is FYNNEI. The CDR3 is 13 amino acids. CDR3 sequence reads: CASSATPNTEAFF. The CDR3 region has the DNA TGTGCCAGCAGTGCGACACCTAACACTGAAGCTTTCTTT.

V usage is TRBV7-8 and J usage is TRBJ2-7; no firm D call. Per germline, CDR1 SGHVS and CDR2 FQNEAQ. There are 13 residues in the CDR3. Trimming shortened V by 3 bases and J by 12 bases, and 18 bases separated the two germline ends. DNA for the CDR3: TGTGCCAGCAGCTTGGATACCCTAAGCAGCGCGTACTTC. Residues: CASSLDTLSSAYF.

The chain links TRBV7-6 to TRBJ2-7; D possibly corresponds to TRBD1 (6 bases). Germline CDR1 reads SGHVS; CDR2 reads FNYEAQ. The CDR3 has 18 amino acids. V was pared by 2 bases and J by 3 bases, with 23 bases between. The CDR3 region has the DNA TGTGCCAGCAGCTTATTGCCAGGGGACCTTAGCCGGGACTACGAGCAGTACTTC. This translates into CASSLLPGDLSRDYEQYF.

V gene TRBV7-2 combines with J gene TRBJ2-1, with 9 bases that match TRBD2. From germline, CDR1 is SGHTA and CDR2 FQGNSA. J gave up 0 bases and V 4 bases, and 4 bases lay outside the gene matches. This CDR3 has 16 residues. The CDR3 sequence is CASSWLRGGSYNEQFF. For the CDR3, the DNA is TGTGCCAGCAGCTGGCTGCGGGGGGGCTCCTACAATGAGCAGTTCTTC. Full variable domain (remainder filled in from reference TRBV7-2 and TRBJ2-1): GAGVSQSPSNKVTEKGKDVELRCDPISGHTALYWYRQSLGQGLEFLIYFQGNSAPDKSGLPSDRFSAERTGGSVSTLTIQRTQQEDSAVYLCASSWLRGGSYNEQFFGPGTRLTVL.

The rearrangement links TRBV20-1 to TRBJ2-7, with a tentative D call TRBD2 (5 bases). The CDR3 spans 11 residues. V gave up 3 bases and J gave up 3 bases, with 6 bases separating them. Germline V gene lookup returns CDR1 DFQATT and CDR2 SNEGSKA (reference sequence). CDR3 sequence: CSARGDYEQYF. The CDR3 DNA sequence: TGCAGTGCTAGGGGAGACTACGAGCAGTACTTC.

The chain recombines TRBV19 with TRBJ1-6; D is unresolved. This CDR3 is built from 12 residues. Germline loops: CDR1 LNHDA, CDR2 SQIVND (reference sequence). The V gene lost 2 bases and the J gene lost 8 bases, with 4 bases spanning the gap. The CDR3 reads CASSITDSPLHF. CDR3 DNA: TGTGCCAGTAGTATAACTGATTCACCCCTCCACTTT. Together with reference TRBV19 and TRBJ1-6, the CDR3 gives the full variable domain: DGGITQSPKYLFRKEGQNVTLSCEQNLNHDAMYWYRQDPGQGLRLIYYSQIVNDFQKGDIAEGYSVSREKKESFPLTVTSAQKNPTAFYLCASSITDSPLHFGNGTRLTVT.

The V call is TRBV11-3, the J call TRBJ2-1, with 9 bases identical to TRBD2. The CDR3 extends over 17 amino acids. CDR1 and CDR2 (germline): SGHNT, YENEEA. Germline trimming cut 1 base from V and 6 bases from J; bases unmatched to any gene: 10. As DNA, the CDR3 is TGTGCCAGCAGCTTAGTAGTCGCTAGCGGGATACGCAATGAGCAGTTCTTC. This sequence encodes CASSLVVASGIRNEQFF.

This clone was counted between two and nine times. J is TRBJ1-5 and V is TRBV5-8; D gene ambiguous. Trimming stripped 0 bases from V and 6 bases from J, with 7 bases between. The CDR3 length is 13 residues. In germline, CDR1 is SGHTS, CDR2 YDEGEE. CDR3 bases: TGTGCCAGCAGCTTGGCCGAGGGTCAGCCCCAGCATTTT. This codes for CASSLAEGQPQHF.

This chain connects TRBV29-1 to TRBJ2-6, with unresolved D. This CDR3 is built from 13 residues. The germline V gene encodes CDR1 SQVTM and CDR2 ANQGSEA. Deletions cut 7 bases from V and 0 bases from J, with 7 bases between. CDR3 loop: CSAADSGANVLTF. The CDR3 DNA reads TGCAGCGCCGCCGACTCTGGGGCCAACGTCCTGACTTTC.

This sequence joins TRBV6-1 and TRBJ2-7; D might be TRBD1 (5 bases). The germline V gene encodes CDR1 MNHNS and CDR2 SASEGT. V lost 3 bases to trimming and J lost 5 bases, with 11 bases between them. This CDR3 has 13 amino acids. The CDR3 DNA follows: TGTGCCAGCAGTGAGGCAGGGTTGGACGAGCAGTACTTC. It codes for CASSEAGLDEQYF.